This TCR beta chain was sequenced during a study of T cell responses to AZD1222 COVID-19 vaccine. Germline assignment: CDR1 MNHEY and CDR2 SMNVEV (reference sequence). The V gene lost 7 bases and the J gene lost 7 bases, with 22 bases spanning the gap. This CDR3 comprises 15 residues. Study outcomes and limitations: The study identified only five to seven AZD1222 recipients as seropositive at baseline.

Points on this clone: The target antigen is unknown.

Measured with immunoSEQ multiplex PCR; TCRdb has only the in-frame clones, and not every one. In the table there are approximately 110,000 clones, nearly 90% of which are singletons. The sequence derives from an adult who received the AZD1222 COVID-19 vaccine. The sequencing used peripheral blood, collected 28 days after the second AZD1222 dose. The chain employs TRBV27 and TRBJ2-5; D possibly uses TRBD1 or TRBD2 (5 bases each). CDR3 nucleotides: TGTGCCAGCAAAACCTCCGGGACGGATAGCTGGACCCAGTACTTC. It codes for CASKTSGTDSWTQYF.